A few counts support the clone carrying this T cell receptor (beta chain). Its antigen is not known. These data are taken from a study of T-cell memory formation after mild COVID-19. Study in general: TCR clusters were mostly confined to one donor each. Findings and limits, study-wide: Contracting clones from day 15 to 85 had balanced CD4/CD8; later expanders favoured CD4+. Cross-reactive memory appears to have joined, as suggested by some responding clones showing up in pre-infection memory.

CDR1 is KGHDR and CDR2 is SFDVKD in the germline V gene. After removal of 6 bases from V and 3 bases from J, the junction contained 4 bases not matched to a gene. The CDR3 contains 15 residues. TCR alpha and TCR beta cDNA libraries with sample barcodes and UMIs came from 5'RACE using constant-segment primers. TCRdb re-analysed the 5' RACE reads in MiXCR, keeping a single row per CDR3 protein. The sample yields 390,000 or so distinct CDR3 sequences, 15% to 20% seen once. The source material was PBMCs or a T cell subset sorted from them (not recorded which). This clonotype was obtained from a man aged 18-30 years who had mild COVID-19 (a few samples of this study predate the infection). Cell type and time point are not known. This rearrangement joins TRBV24-1 to TRBJ2-2; 9 positions match TRBD1. The CDR3 DNA reads as TGTGCCACCAGTTACCGGGACAGGGACACCGGGGAGCTGTTTTTT. Its translation: CATSYRDRDTGELFF.